The 9 T cell receptor beta chains below all came from one sample that was sequenced in a study of shared clonotypes between healthy human individuals. TCRdb keeps only in-frame clones here, not all; method: immunoSEQ multiplex PCR. This sample has about 2,500,000 clones, with around 94% found just once. Sequenced: naive CD4+ T cells sorted from blood. Regarding subset: CD45RA+ positively selected. These receptors were taken from a man younger than 30 in good health.

The rearrangement links TRBV5-4 to TRBJ2-7; 7 bases are a match to TRBD1. This CDR3 spans 14 amino acids. The germline gives CDR1 SGHNT, CDR2 YYREEE (reference sequence). Unmatched junction bases numbered 6, after V lost 3 bases and J lost 3 bases. The CDR3: CASSSGQQVYEQYF. CDR3 in DNA: TGTGCCAGCAGCTCGGGACAGCAAGTCTACGAGCAGTACTTC. The variable domain in full, with the rest retrieved from reference TRBV5-4 and TRBJ2-7, is ETGVTQSPTHLIKTRGQQVTLRCSSQSGHNTVSWYQQALGQGPQFIFQYYREEENGRGNFPPRFSGLQFPNYSSELNVNALELDDSALYLCASSSGQQVYEQYFGPGTRLTVT.

CDR3 in DNA: TGCGCCAGCAGCTCATGGACTAGCGGGAGTGTTGGCACCGGGGAGCTGTTTTTT. It specifies CASSSWTSGSVGTGELFF. This chain links TRBV4-1 with TRBJ2-2, with 13 positions matching TRBD2. The V gene end was trimmed by 5 bases and the J gene end by 4 bases; junction bases not matched to a gene: 10. This CDR3 is 18 amino acids long. The germline V gene encodes CDR1 MGHRA and CDR2 YSYEKL.

The gene calls are TRBV9 and TRBJ2-5; 8 bases align to TRBD2. V was clipped by 3 bases and J by 4 bases; unmatched bases: 5. Per the germline V gene, CDR1 is SGDLS and CDR2 is YYNGEE. The CDR3 totals 14 residues. DNA for the CDR3: TGTGCCAGCAGCGGCCGCGGGGGGCGAGAGACCCAGTACTTC. Residues: CASSGRGGRETQYF. Filled out from reference TRBV9 and TRBJ2-5, the complete variable domain reads DSGVTQTPKHLITATGQRVTLRCSPRSGDLSVYWYQQSLDQGLQFLIQYYNGEERAKGNILERFSAQQFPDLHSELNLSSLELGDSALYFCASSGRGGRETQYFGPGTRLLVL.

The chain uses TRBV7-9 and TRBJ1-3, with 8 bases lining up with TRBD1. CDR1 is SEHNR and CDR2 is FQNEAQ in the germline V gene (reference sequence). J lost 1 base, V lost 5 bases, and 4 bases had no gene match. CDR3 length: 15 residues. This CDR3 reads CASSPGTGSGNTIYF. CDR3 nucleotides: TGTGCCAGCAGCCCCGGGACAGGATCTGGAAACACCATATATTTT.

V gene TRBV7-3 combines with J gene TRBJ1-6; D gene uncertain. The CDR3 consists of 14 residues. Per the germline V gene, CDR1 is SGHTA and CDR2 is FQGTGA. Trimming pared 3 bases from V and 7 bases from J, leaving 10 bases between. CDR3 in amino acids: CASSFGSSNSPLHF. As DNA, the CDR3 is TGTGCCAGCAGCTTTGGGAGCTCCAATTCACCCCTCCACTTT.

This sequence joins TRBV30 and TRBJ2-5, with TRBD1 matching 8 bases. The J call may be incorrect, as the DNA end agrees better with TRBJ2-7. The CDR3 consists of 13 residues. CDR1 is GTSNPN, CDR2 SVGIG, per germline (reference sequence). The CDR3 protein is CAWRADRDHEQYF. DNA for the CDR3: TGTGCCTGGAGGGCGGACAGGGACCACGAGCAGTACTTC.

J is TRBJ2-1 and V is TRBV10-3; 9 bases line up with TRBD1. This CDR3 is 14 amino acids long. V lost 5 bases to trimming and J lost 5 bases; unmatched junction nucleotides: 4. Germline V lookup: CDR1 ENHRY, CDR2 SYGVKD. CDR3 bases: TGTGCCATCAGTCCTTGGGACAGGGACAATGAGCAGTTCTTC. This sequence encodes CAISPWDRDNEQFF.

This chain uses TRBV5-1 with TRBJ1-1; D is unclear. The CDR3 has 13 amino acids. Germline CDR1 SGHRS, CDR2 YFSETQ. V lost 2 bases and J 1 base, leaving 6 bases between the germline ends. In nucleotides, the CDR3 is TGCGCCAGCAGCTTTTTCGGGAACACTGAAGCTTTCTTT. Translated: CASSFFGNTEAFF.

In its sample, this clone was seen once. The rearrangement uses TRBV6-6 and TRBJ1-2; maybe TRBD1 (5 bases). Germline V lookup: CDR1 MNHNY, CDR2 SVGAGI (reference sequence). Deletions cut 2 bases from V and 6 bases from J, with 13 bases between. The CDR3 spans 14 residues. CDR3 coding DNA: TGTGCCAGCAGTTACGACAGTCAGTTGGATGGCTACACCTTC. As protein: CASSYDSQLDGYTF.